In its sample, the clone carrying this T cell receptor beta chain was seen a few times. What it binds is unknown. This record comes from a study of identical twins. Points from the study as a whole: Cord blood beta clonotypes that were abundant carried fewer insertions, and memory repertoires showed no such trend. Cross-sectional statistics underpinned the conclusions; the same donors were not followed.

TCRdb passed the 5' RACE reads through MiXCR, listing each CDR3 protein once. Of about 430,000 distinct CDR3 sequences in the sample, approximately 17% were seen once. The CDR3 runs to 18 residues. CDR1 is DFQATT and CDR2 is SNEGSKA in the germline V gene (reference sequence). V was pared by 0 bases and J by 1 base, with 19 bases between. The J gene is TRBJ1-5, the V gene TRBV20-1, with TRBD1 as a possible D gene (5 bases). Sequencing used naive T cells sorted from blood. The TCR was taken from a man in his fifties in good health. The CDR3 bases are TGCAGTGCTAGAGATCTCCGGGATTTGGGACCAAGCAATCAGCCCCAGCATTTT. Translated: CSARDLRDLGPSNQPQHF.